This TCR beta chain is from a study of T cells in Graves' hyperthyroidism and ophthalmopathy. Authors of the study amplified TCR beta CDR3 regions from RNA transcripts. RT-PCR in the first round (using the HTBI primer set) targeted the TCR CDR3. TCRdb analysed the multiplex PCR reads with MiXCR anew, one entry per CDR3 protein. The table shows approximately 590,000 distinct CDR3 sequences, with about half occurring only once. The diagnostic basis comprised clinical symptoms, serum thyroxine and TRAb, thyroid ultrasound and orbital computed tomography. The CDR3 runs to 15 residues. Germline CDR1 SGHTA, CDR2 FQGNSA. The V gene lost 5 bases and the J gene lost 7 bases, with 15 bases spanning the gap.

The chain combines TRBV7-2 with TRBJ2-6, with D possibly being TRBD1 (6 bases). What was sequenced was peripheral blood or thyroid tissue (not recorded which). The TCR originated in a woman aged 18-29 years with Graves' hyperthyroidism. The CDR3 loop reads CASSPSPGDANVLTF. CDR3 DNA: TGTGCCAGCAGCCCTAGCCCAGGGGACGCCAACGTCCTGACTTTC.